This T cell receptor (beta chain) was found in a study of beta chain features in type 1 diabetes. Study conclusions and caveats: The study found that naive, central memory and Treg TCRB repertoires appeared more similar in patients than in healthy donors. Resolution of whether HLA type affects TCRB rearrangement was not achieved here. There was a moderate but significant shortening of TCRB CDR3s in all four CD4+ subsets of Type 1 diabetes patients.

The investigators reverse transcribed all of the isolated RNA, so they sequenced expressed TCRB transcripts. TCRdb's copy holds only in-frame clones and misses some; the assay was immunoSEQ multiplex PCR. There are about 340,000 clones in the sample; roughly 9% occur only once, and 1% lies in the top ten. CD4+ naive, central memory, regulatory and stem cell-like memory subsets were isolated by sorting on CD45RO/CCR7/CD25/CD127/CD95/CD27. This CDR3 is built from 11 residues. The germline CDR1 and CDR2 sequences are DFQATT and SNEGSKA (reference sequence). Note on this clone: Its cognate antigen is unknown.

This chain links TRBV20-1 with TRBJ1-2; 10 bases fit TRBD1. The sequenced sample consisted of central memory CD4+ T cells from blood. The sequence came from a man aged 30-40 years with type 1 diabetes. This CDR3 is CRAGTGEGYTF. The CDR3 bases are TGCAGGGCCGGGACAGGGGAAGGCTACACCTTC.